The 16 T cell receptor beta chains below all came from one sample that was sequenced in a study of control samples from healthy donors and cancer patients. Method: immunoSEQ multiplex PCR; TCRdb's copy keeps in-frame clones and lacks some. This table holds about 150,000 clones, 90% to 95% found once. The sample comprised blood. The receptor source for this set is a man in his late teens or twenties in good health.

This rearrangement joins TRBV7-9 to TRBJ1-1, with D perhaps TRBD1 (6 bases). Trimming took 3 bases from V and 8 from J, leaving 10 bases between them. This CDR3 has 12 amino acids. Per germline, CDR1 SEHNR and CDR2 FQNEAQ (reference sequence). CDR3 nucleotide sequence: TGTGCCAGCAGCTTCGTGGGACAAGAAGCTTTCTTT. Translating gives CASSFVGQEAFF.

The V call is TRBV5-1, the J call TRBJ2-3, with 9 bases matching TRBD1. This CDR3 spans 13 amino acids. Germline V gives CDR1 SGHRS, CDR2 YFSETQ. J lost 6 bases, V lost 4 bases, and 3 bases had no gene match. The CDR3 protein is CASSPQGADTQYF. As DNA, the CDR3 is TGCGCCAGCAGCCCACAGGGGGCGGATACGCAGTATTTT.

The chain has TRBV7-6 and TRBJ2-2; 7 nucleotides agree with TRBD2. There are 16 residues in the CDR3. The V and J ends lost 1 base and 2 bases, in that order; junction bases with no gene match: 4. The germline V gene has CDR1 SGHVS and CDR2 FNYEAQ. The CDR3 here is CASSLGTRTNTGELFF. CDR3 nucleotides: TGTGCCAGCAGCTTAGGGACTAGGACTAACACCGGGGAGCTGTTTTTT.

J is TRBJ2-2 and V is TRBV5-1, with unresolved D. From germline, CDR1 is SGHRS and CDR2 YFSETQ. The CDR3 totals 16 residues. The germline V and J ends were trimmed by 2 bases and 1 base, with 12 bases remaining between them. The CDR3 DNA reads TGCGCCAGCAGCTTTGCAGGCGCCCTGAACACCGGGGAGCTGTTTTTT. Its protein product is CASSFAGALNTGELFF.

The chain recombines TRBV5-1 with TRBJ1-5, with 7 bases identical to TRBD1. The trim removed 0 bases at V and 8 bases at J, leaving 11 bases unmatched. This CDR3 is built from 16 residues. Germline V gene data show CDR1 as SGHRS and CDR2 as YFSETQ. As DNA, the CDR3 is TGCGCCAGCAGCTTGGAAGGGGGCAGGGGCGGGGAGCCCCAGCATTTT. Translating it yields CASSLEGGRGGEPQHF. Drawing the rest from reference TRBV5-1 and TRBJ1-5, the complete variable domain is KAGVTQTPRYLIKTRGQQVTLSCSPISGHRSVSWYQQTPGQGLQFLFEYFSETQRNKGNFPGRFSGRQFSNSRSEMNVSTLELGDSALYLCASSLEGGRGGEPQHFGDGTRLSIL.

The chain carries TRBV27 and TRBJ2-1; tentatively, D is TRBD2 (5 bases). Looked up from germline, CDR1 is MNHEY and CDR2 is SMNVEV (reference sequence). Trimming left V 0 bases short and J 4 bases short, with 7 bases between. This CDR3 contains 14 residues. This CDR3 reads CASSLSGGYNEQFF. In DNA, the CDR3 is TGTGCCAGCAGTTTATCCGGCGGGTACAATGAGCAGTTCTTC.

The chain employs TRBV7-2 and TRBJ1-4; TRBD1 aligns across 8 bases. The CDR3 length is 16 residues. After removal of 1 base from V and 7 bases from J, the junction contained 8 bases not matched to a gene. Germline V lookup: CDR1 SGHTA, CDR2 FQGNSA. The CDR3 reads CASSLVDYGTGEKLFF. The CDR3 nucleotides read TGTGCCAGCAGCTTAGTGGACTACGGGACAGGTGAAAAACTGTTTTTT.

The CDR3: CSVGLQGVGELFF. DNA for the CDR3: TGCAGCGTTGGCCTGCAGGGAGTGGGGGAGCTGTTTTTT. J is TRBJ2-2 and V is TRBV29-1, with D perhaps being TRBD1 or TRBD2 (5 bases each). Trimming cost V 4 bases and J 8 bases, with 14 bases left between them. The CDR3 sequence is 13 residues long. Looked up from germline, CDR1 is SQVTM and CDR2 is ANQGSEA.

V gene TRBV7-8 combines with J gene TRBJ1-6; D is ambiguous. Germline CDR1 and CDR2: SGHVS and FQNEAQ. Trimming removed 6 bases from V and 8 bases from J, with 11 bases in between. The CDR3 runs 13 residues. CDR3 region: CASSEFSDSPLHF. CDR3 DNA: TGTGCCAGCAGTGAGTTTTCGGATTCACCCCTCCACTTT.

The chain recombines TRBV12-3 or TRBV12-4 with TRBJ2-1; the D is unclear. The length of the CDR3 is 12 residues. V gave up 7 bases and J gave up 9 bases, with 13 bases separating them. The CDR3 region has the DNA TGTGCCAGCACTTACCTGGTGGGTGAGCAGTTCTTC. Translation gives CASTYLVGEQFF.

CDR3 amino acids: CASSLNRDYGYTF. The DNA for the CDR3 is TGTGCCAGCAGCTTAAACCGGGACTATGGCTACACCTTC. J is TRBJ1-2 and V is TRBV7-2; D unclear. The V end lost 2 bases, the J end lost 3 bases, and 7 bases lay between the germline ends. Germline V gene data show CDR1 as SGHTA and CDR2 as FQGNSA. CDR3 length: 13 residues.

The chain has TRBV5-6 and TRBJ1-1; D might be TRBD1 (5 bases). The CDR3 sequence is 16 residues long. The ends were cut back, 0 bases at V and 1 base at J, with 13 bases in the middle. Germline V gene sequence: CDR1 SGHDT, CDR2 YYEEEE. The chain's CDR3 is CASSLGIDRKNTEAFF. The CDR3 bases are TGTGCCAGCAGCTTGGGGATTGACAGAAAGAACACTGAAGCTTTCTTT.

The CDR3 nucleotides are TGTGCCAGCACTCCGCAAACGGGGAACACTGAAGCTTTCTTT. It is translated as CASTPQTGNTEAFF. The chain joins TRBV5-4 to TRBJ1-1; D is unresolved. CDR1 is SGHNT and CDR2 is YYREEE in the germline V gene (reference sequence). Trimming left V 6 bases short and J 1 base short, with 13 bases between. This CDR3 has 14 amino acids.

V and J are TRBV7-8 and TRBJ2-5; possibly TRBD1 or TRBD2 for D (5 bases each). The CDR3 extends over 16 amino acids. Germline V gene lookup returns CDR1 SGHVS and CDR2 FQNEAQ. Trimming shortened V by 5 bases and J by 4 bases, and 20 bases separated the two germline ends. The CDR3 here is CASSLPDTSYIETQYF. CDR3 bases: TGTGCCAGCAGCCTCCCGGACACTAGTTATATAGAGACCCAGTACTTC. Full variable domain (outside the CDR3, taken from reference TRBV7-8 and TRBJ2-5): GAGVSQSPRYKVAKRGQDVALRCDPISGHVSLFWYQQALGQGPEFLTYFQNEAQLDKSGLPSDRFFAERPEGSVSTLKIQRTQQEDSAVYLCASSLPDTSYIETQYFGPGTRLLVL.

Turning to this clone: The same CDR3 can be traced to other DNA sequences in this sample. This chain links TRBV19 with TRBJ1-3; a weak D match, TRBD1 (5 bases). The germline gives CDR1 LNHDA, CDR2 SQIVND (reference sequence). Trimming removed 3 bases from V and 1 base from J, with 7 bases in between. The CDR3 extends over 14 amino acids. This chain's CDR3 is CASSIGGSGNTIYF. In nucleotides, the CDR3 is TGTGCCAGTAGTATTGGGGGTTCTGGAAACACCATATATTTT.

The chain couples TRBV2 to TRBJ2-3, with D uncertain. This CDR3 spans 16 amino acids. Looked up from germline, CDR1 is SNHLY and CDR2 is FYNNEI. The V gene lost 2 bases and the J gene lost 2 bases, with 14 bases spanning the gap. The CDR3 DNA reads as TGTGCCAGCAGTGAAACCGATCCTACCAACACAGATACGCAGTATTTT. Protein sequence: CASSETDPTNTDTQYF.